The rows below give T cell receptor beta chains drawn from one sample of a study of blood T cell repertoires in COVID-19. TCRdb's copy holds only in-frame clones and misses some; the assay was immunoSEQ multiplex PCR. This table has around 160,000 clones, 86% appearing once. Sequencing was done on a sample of peripheral blood. Receptors originate from a man younger than 35 with acute or convalescent COVID-19. Each CDR3 is given with its conserved first and last residue. A D gene is named only where the DNA matches it firmly. For some rows the clone size is stated as once, few or many, or as a class when expanded; others skip it.

V gene: TRBV4-1
J gene: TRBJ2-7
clone size: few
D gene: .
CDR3 protein: CASSQSLSYEQYF
CDR3 DNA: TGCGCCAGCAGCCAATCGTTGTCCTACGAGCAGTACTTC

V gene: TRBV30
J gene: TRBJ1-2
clone size: .
D gene: TRBD1
CDR3 protein: CAWSVNRGFYGYTF
CDR3 DNA: TGTGCCTGGAGTGTAAACAGGGGCTTCTATGGCTACACCTTC

V gene: TRBV6-2/TRBV6-3
J gene: TRBJ2-3
clone size: .
D gene: TRBD2
CDR3 protein: CASSTMGLAGSDTQYF
CDR3 DNA: TGTGCCAGCAGTACGATGGGACTAGCGGGTTCAGATACGCAGTATTTT

V gene: TRBV3-1/TRBV3-2
J gene: TRBJ1-3
clone size: .
D gene: TRBD1
CDR3 protein: CASSQNRGSGNTIYF
CDR3 DNA: TGTGCCAGCAGTCAAAACAGGGGATCTGGAAACACCATATATTTT

V gene: TRBV6-1
J gene: TRBJ2-4
clone size: once
D gene: TRBD2
CDR3 protein: CASSEGGRGSKNIQYF
CDR3 DNA: TGTGCCAGCAGTGAAGGGGGGAGGGGTAGCAAAAACATTCAGTACTTC

V gene: TRBV7-8
J gene: TRBJ2-2
clone size: once
D gene: .
CDR3 protein: CASSERGSGELFF
CDR3 DNA: TGTGCCAGCAGCGAGAGGGGGTCCGGGGAGCTGTTTTTT

V gene: TRBV3-1/TRBV3-2
J gene: TRBJ2-1
clone size: .
D gene: .
CDR3 protein: CASSQPPGGRGYNEQFF
CDR3 DNA: TGTGCCAGCAGCCAACCACCTGGGGGGCGGGGGTACAATGAGCAGTTCTTC

V gene: TRBV5-4
J gene: TRBJ1-1
clone size: .
D gene: TRBD1
CDR3 protein: CASSLNAQGARTEAFF
CDR3 DNA: TGTGCCAGCAGCTTAAACGCACAGGGGGCGCGCACTGAAGCTTTCTTT

V gene: TRBV7-9
J gene: TRBJ1-5
clone size: .
D gene: .
CDR3 protein: CASSLANQQGDQPQHF
CDR3 DNA: TGTGCCAGCAGCTTAGCGAACCAACAGGGCGATCAGCCCCAGCATTTT

V gene: TRBV6-5
J gene: TRBJ2-5
clone size: .
D gene: TRBD2
CDR3 protein: CASSWTSGKRTQYF
CDR3 DNA: TGTGCCAGCAGTTGGACTAGCGGGAAGAGGACCCAGTACTTC

V gene: TRBV10-3
J gene: TRBJ2-1
clone size: .
D gene: TRBD1
CDR3 protein: CAIRETGGYNEQFF
CDR3 DNA: TGTGCCATCAGGGAGACAGGGGGATACAATGAGCAGTTCTTC

V gene: TRBV9
J gene: TRBJ1-6
clone size: .
D gene: .
CDR3 protein: CASSVFLRGSFNSPLHF
CDR3 DNA: TGTGCCAGCAGCGTATTCTTGAGAGGGTCATTTAATTCACCCCTCCACTTT

V gene: TRBV18
J gene: TRBJ2-5
clone size: .
D gene: TRBD1
CDR3 protein: CASSSPFSDRGSKTQYF
CDR3 DNA: TGTGCCAGCTCATCACCATTCTCGGACAGGGGATCTAAGACCCAGTACTTC

V gene: TRBV28
J gene: TRBJ2-5
clone size: .
D gene: TRBD1
CDR3 protein: CASSLDRGRGETQYF
CDR3 DNA: TGTGCCAGCAGCTTGGACAGGGGGCGGGGAGAGACCCAGTACTTC

V gene: TRBV7-9
J gene: TRBJ1-4
clone size: .
D gene: TRBD1
CDR3 protein: CASSDNRGTNEKLFF
CDR3 DNA: TGTGCCAGCAGCGACAACAGGGGCACTAATGAAAAACTGTTTTTT

V gene: TRBV14
J gene: TRBJ2-6
clone size: .
D gene: .
CDR3 protein: CASREAGANVLTF
CDR3 DNA: TGTGCCAGCCGAGAGGCTGGGGCCAACGTCCTGACTTTC

V gene: TRBV30
J gene: TRBJ1-2
clone size: .
D gene: .
CDR3 protein: CAWSVPGYGYTF
CDR3 DNA: TGTGCCTGGAGTGTACCCGGCTATGGCTACACCTTC

V gene: TRBV10-1
J gene: TRBJ2-2
clone size: .
D gene: .
CDR3 protein: CASGRQSGELFF
CDR3 DNA: TGCGCCAGCGGTAGACAGTCCGGGGAGCTGTTTTTT

V gene: TRBV3-1/TRBV3-2
J gene: TRBJ2-5
clone size: .
D gene: .
CDR3 protein: CASSHSGQPQYF
CDR3 DNA: TGTGCCAGCAGCCATAGCGGCCAGCCCCAGTACTTC

V gene: TRBV5-1
J gene: TRBJ2-1
clone size: .
D gene: .
CDR3 protein: CASSLVIDNEQFF
CDR3 DNA: TGCGCCAGCAGCTTGGTAATAGACAATGAGCAGTTCTTC

V gene: TRBV6-5
J gene: TRBJ2-1
clone size: .
D gene: .
CDR3 protein: CASRTGYNEQFF
CDR3 DNA: TGTGCCAGCAGGACAGGCTACAATGAGCAGTTCTTC

V gene: TRBV2
J gene: TRBJ2-5
clone size: once
D gene: TRBD2
CDR3 protein: CASSDGSGGRETQYF
CDR3 DNA: TGTGCCAGCAGTGATGGTAGCGGGGGCCGGGAGACCCAGTACTTC

V gene: TRBV5-4
J gene: TRBJ2-3
clone size: .
D gene: TRBD1
CDR3 protein: CAIPTGGRTDTQYF
CDR3 DNA: TGTGCCATCCCAACAGGGGGGCGGACAGATACGCAGTATTTT

V gene: TRBV28
J gene: TRBJ2-5
clone size: .
D gene: .
CDR3 protein: CASSLGEEETQYF
CDR3 DNA: TGTGCCAGCAGTTTGGGAGAAGAAGAGACCCAGTACTTC

V gene: TRBV5-6
J gene: TRBJ2-5
clone size: .
D gene: TRBD2
CDR3 protein: CASSLVAGDQETQYF
CDR3 DNA: TGTGCCAGCAGCTTGGTAGCGGGGGACCAAGAGACCCAGTACTTC

V gene: TRBV6-5
J gene: TRBJ1-2
clone size: .
D gene: .
CDR3 protein: CASGHYGYTF
CDR3 DNA: TGTGCCAGCGGCCACTATGGCTACACCTTC

V gene: TRBV7-2
J gene: TRBJ2-1
clone size: .
D gene: TRBD1
CDR3 protein: CASSFDRGVDEQFF
CDR3 DNA: TGTGCCAGCAGCTTCGACAGGGGAGTAGATGAGCAGTTCTTC

V gene: TRBV2
J gene: TRBJ1-5
clone size: .
D gene: TRBD1
CDR3 protein: CASSYRGLNQPQHF
CDR3 DNA: TGTGCCAGCAGCTACAGGGGTTTGAATCAGCCCCAGCATTTT

V gene: TRBV29-1
J gene: TRBJ2-3
clone size: .
D gene: TRBD1
CDR3 protein: CSALGQDDDTQYF
CDR3 DNA: TGCAGCGCGCTCGGACAGGACGACGATACGCAGTATTTT

V gene: TRBV30
J gene: TRBJ1-1
clone size: few
D gene: .
CDR3 protein: CAWSVGGNTEAFF
CDR3 DNA: TGTGCCTGGAGTGTAGGGGGGAACACTGAAGCTTTCTTT

V gene: TRBV28
J gene: TRBJ1-5
clone size: .
D gene: TRBD1
CDR3 protein: CASSSGGGNQPQHF
CDR3 DNA: TGTGCCAGCAGCTCAGGGGGAGGCAATCAGCCCCAGCATTTT

V gene: TRBV5-5
J gene: TRBJ2-1
clone size: few
D gene: TRBD1
CDR3 protein: CASSPLNRDRFYNEQFF
CDR3 DNA: TGTGCCAGCAGCCCTCTAAACCGGGACAGGTTTTACAATGAGCAGTTCTTC

V gene: TRBV7-9
J gene: TRBJ2-2
clone size: .
D gene: .
CDR3 protein: CASSLFRGGSTGELFF
CDR3 DNA: TGTGCCAGCAGCTTATTCAGGGGAGGGAGCACCGGGGAGCTGTTTTTT

V gene: TRBV20-1
J gene: TRBJ2-5
clone size: .
D gene: .
CDR3 protein: CSAREGETQYF
CDR3 DNA: TGCAGTGCTAGAGAGGGCGAGACCCAGTACTTC

V gene: TRBV7-3
J gene: TRBJ2-1
clone size: .
D gene: TRBD2
CDR3 protein: CASKRDSSYNEQFF
CDR3 DNA: TGTGCCAGCAAGCGGGACTCGTCCTACAATGAGCAGTTCTTC

V gene: TRBV12-3/TRBV12-4
J gene: TRBJ2-3
clone size: .
D gene: TRBD1
CDR3 protein: CASSSSGQNTQYF
CDR3 DNA: TGTGCCAGCAGCTCTTCGGGACAGAATACGCAGTATTTT

V gene: TRBV3-1/TRBV3-2
J gene: TRBJ2-3
clone size: once
D gene: .
CDR3 protein: CASSQPTVTGKTQYF
CDR3 DNA: TGTGCCAGCAGCCAGCCTACCGTTACAGGGAAGACGCAGTATTTT

V gene: TRBV6-1
J gene: TRBJ2-7
clone size: few
D gene: TRBD1
CDR3 protein: CASSEGQGAFYEQYF
CDR3 DNA: TGTGCCAGCAGTGAAGGACAGGGGGCATTCTACGAGCAGTACTTC

V gene: TRBV24-1
J gene: TRBJ2-7
clone size: .
D gene: TRBD1
CDR3 protein: CATSTSRQGSYEQYF
CDR3 DNA: TGTGCCACCAGTACCTCGCGACAGGGCTCCTACGAGCAGTACTTC

V gene: TRBV4-1
J gene: TRBJ2-1
clone size: .
D gene: .
CDR3 protein: CASSQFGTGQSYNEQFF
CDR3 DNA: TGCGCCAGCAGCCAATTCGGCACAGGGCAGAGCTACAATGAGCAGTTCTTC

V gene: TRBV25-1
J gene: TRBJ2-3
clone size: .
D gene: .
CDR3 protein: CASSDTGSVGTDTQYF
CDR3 DNA: TGTGCCAGCAGTGATACCGGGTCCGTCGGCACAGATACGCAGTATTTT

V gene: TRBV30
J gene: TRBJ1-5
clone size: .
D gene: .
CDR3 protein: CAWSLRTQKKSNQPQHF
CDR3 DNA: TGTGCCTGGAGTCTTCGGACTCAGAAGAAGAGCAATCAGCCCCAGCATTTT

V gene: TRBV18
J gene: TRBJ2-5
clone size: .
D gene: .
CDR3 protein: CASSLSGSQEAQYF
CDR3 DNA: TGTGCCAGCTCATTATCGGGGTCCCAAGAGGCCCAGTACTTC

V gene: TRBV7-2
J gene: TRBJ1-1
clone size: .
D gene: .
CDR3 protein: CASSLAGLMNTEAFF
CDR3 DNA: TGTGCCAGCAGCTTAGCGGGGCTTATGAACACTGAAGCTTTCTTT

V gene: TRBV14
J gene: TRBJ2-1
clone size: .
D gene: TRBD2
CDR3 protein: CASSQELAGGREQFF
CDR3 DNA: TGTGCCAGCAGCCAGGAACTAGCGGGGGGACGTGAGCAGTTCTTC

V gene: TRBV7-9
J gene: TRBJ1-5
clone size: .
D gene: TRBD1
CDR3 protein: CASSDRDGQPQHF
CDR3 DNA: TGTGCCAGCAGCGACAGGGATGGCCAGCCCCAGCATTTT

V gene: TRBV6-4
J gene: TRBJ1-1
clone size: .
D gene: .
CDR3 protein: CASSDTGFVTEAFF
CDR3 DNA: TGTGCCAGCAGCGATACAGGGTTTGTCACTGAAGCTTTCTTT

V gene: TRBV10-2
J gene: TRBJ2-3
clone size: .
D gene: TRBD2
CDR3 protein: CASRKTSGGTDTQYF
CDR3 DNA: TGCGCCAGCAGAAAGACTAGCGGGGGCACAGATACGCAGTATTTT

V gene: TRBV30
J gene: TRBJ1-2
clone size: .
D gene: TRBD1
CDR3 protein: CAWSLIQGANYGYTF
CDR3 DNA: TGTGCCTGGAGTTTGATACAGGGGGCTAACTATGGCTACACCTTC

V gene: TRBV6-5
J gene: TRBJ1-6
clone size: .
D gene: TRBD1
CDR3 protein: CASKGDRDSPLHF
CDR3 DNA: TGTGCCAGCAAAGGGGACAGAGATTCACCCCTCCACTTT

V gene: TRBV2
J gene: TRBJ2-6
clone size: .
D gene: TRBD1
CDR3 protein: CASSETGGTGANVLTF
CDR3 DNA: TGTGCCAGCAGTGAGACAGGGGGCACTGGGGCCAACGTCCTGACTTTC